The present T cell receptor (beta chain) was sequenced within a study of blood T cells in healthy people across ages. The study, taken as a whole, reports: Bulk PBMC profiling left naive and antigen-experienced comparisons inconclusive.

This clonotype was picked up a small number of times. The antigen remains undetermined. Germline trimming cut 2 bases from V and 4 bases from J; bases unmatched to any gene: 7. CDR1 and CDR2 from the germline V gene are LGHDT and YNNKEL (reference sequence). The CDR3 runs 17 residues. Primers used in a second PCR of about 6 to 11 cycles were a sample-barcoded 5' primer and a J-beta primer mix. Through a template-switch adaptor with 12 random nucleotides, each cDNA molecule received a tag. TCRdb itself ran the 5' RACE reads through MiXCR, one entry per CDR3 protein. This table holds more than 1 million distinct CDR3 sequences, over 35% found once.

The receptor's source is a woman aged 60-70 years in good health. Sequencing was carried out using blood. The V gene is TRBV3-1, the J gene TRBJ2-3; 12 bases are a match to TRBD2. In nucleotides, the CDR3 is TGTGCCAGCAGCCAACTGCTAGCGGGAGGGGATGCAGATACGCAGTATTTT. It specifies CASSQLLAGGDADTQYF.